These 30 T cell receptor beta chains were sequenced from one sample in a study of cytomegalovirus exposure and HLA in healthy donors. The primer mix had 60 Vbeta and 13 Jbeta primers. The assay was immunoSEQ multiplex PCR, and TCRdb's table has in-frame clones only and misses some. The sample includes some 200,000 clones, around 88% of them seen just once. The material sequenced was PBMCs. These receptors were collected from a young woman in good health and CMV-seronegative.

This chain links TRBV5-1 with TRBJ1-1, with D tentatively TRBD1 (5 bases). V was trimmed by 2 bases and J by 6 bases, leaving 11 bases between them. Germline values: CDR1 SGHRS, CDR2 YFSETQ. The CDR3 runs to 13 residues. In DNA form, the CDR3 reads TGCGCCAGCAGCTTCCGCGCGGGGGCTGAAGCTTTCTTT. Protein: CASSFRAGAEAFF.

The CDR3 sequence is CASSLVGRGRYNEQFF. The CDR3 bases are TGTGCCAGCAGCTTGGTCGGCAGGGGTCGATACAATGAGCAGTTCTTC. V gene TRBV5-4 combines with J gene TRBJ2-1; possibly TRBD1 for D (6 bases). CDR3 length: 16 amino acids. Germline values: CDR1 SGHNT, CDR2 YYREEE (reference sequence). Trimming took off 0 bases at V and 4 bases at J, with 14 bases between the two ends.

The chain is built from TRBV11-3 and TRBJ2-3; TRBD2 agrees at 10 bases. The CDR3 length is 17 residues. Germline CDR1 reads SGHNT; CDR2 reads YENEEA. V lost 5 bases to trimming and J lost 5 bases; unmatched junction nucleotides: 13. CDR3: CASSPWLAGDEGDTQYF. The CDR3 nucleotides read TGTGCCAGCAGCCCGTGGCTAGCGGGAGACGAGGGAGATACGCAGTATTTT.

The chain has TRBV11-2 and TRBJ2-3; weak D call: TRBD2 (5 bases). In germline, CDR1 is SGHAT, CDR2 FQNNGV. The CDR3 has 14 residues. V lost 4 bases and J lost 3, with 11 bases in between. CDR3 coding DNA: TGTGCCAGCAGCTGGCGGGCGGGTACAGATACGCAGTATTTT. It codes for CASSWRAGTDTQYF.

The chain carries TRBV6-5 and TRBJ1-1, with TRBD1 matching 11 bases. Germline trimming cut 3 bases from V and 11 bases from J; bases unmatched to any gene: 5. Germline V gene lookup returns CDR1 MNHEY and CDR2 SVGAGI. The CDR3 has 13 amino acids. The CDR3 sequence is CASSYGQGALAFF. The CDR3 bases are TGTGCCAGCAGTTATGGACAGGGGGCGTTGGCTTTCTTT.

The chain combines TRBV29-1 with TRBJ1-2; a weak D match, TRBD1 (5 bases). Trimming removed 7 bases from V and 5 bases from J, with 20 bases in between. CDR3 length equals 14 residues. Germline-derived CDR1 and CDR2 are SQVTM and ANQGSEA. The CDR3 region is CSAQRSEGRYGYTF. As DNA, the CDR3 is TGCAGCGCTCAACGGTCGGAGGGACGGTATGGCTACACCTTC.

J is TRBJ1-4 and V is TRBV7-7, with D maybe TRBD1 (6 bases). CDR1 SSHAT and CDR2 FNYEAQ come from the germline V gene (reference sequence). The V end lost 4 bases, the J end lost 0 bases, and 15 bases lay between the germline ends. CDR3 size: 17 residues. This chain's CDR3 is CASSSTGLGATNEKLFF. The CDR3 coding sequence is TGTGCCAGCAGCTCGACAGGATTGGGCGCAACTAATGAAAAACTGTTTTTT.

As regards this clone: A read error may account for a junction end that differs from germline. The chain carries TRBV7-9 and TRBJ2-4; the match to TRBD2 covers 7 bases. This CDR3 contains 15 residues. Germline lookup yields CDR1 SEHNR and CDR2 FQNEAQ (reference sequence). The CDR3 loop is CSSSRKAGYKNIQYF. The DNA for the CDR3 is TGTTCCAGCAGCCGTAAAGCGGGGTACAAAAACATTCAGTACTTC.

The J gene is TRBJ2-1, the V gene TRBV29-1; possibly TRBD1 for D (6 bases). Trimming stripped 1 base from V and 7 bases from J, with 14 bases between. This CDR3 has 14 amino acids. Per germline, CDR1 SQVTM and CDR2 ANQGSEA. The CDR3 bases are TGCAGCGTTGAAGTGCCAGGGGTGAAAAATGAGCAGTTCTTC. Translating gives CSVEVPGVKNEQFF.

V is TRBV2 and J is TRBJ1-1; D is undetermined. The CDR3 totals 12 residues. V was cut by 7 bases and J by 3 bases, with 9 bases left in between. Per the germline V gene, CDR1 is SNHLY and CDR2 is FYNNEI. In DNA form, the CDR3 reads TGTGCCAGCATTCGCACTGACACTGAAGCTTTCTTT. It specifies CASIRTDTEAFF.

This rearrangement joins TRBV4-1 to TRBJ1-3; no firm D call. From germline, CDR1 is MGHRA and CDR2 YSYEKL. The CDR3 is 15 residues long. The germline V and J ends were trimmed by 0 bases and 5 bases, with 11 bases remaining between them. This CDR3 is CASSQERQTRNTIYF. In DNA form, the CDR3 reads TGCGCCAGCAGCCAAGAGCGGCAAACCCGAAACACCATATATTTT.

The rearrangement joins TRBV5-1 to TRBJ1-4, with no clear D. Trimming left V 4 bases short and J 7 bases short, with 14 bases between. Germline loops: CDR1 SGHRS, CDR2 YFSETQ. There are 14 residues in the CDR3. CDR3 sequence: CASSLPAGGEKLFF. The CDR3 bases are TGCGCCAGCAGCCTCCCGGCGGGTGGTGAAAAACTGTTTTTT.

The V and J genes are TRBV19 and TRBJ2-7; D unresolved. Looked up from germline, CDR1 is LNHDA and CDR2 is SQIVND (reference sequence). Between the trimmed V and J ends, which lost 1 base and 2 bases, there was a span of 12 bases. The CDR3 contains 15 residues. DNA for the CDR3: TGTGCCAGTAGTATAGTAGTCTCCCGAGCCTACGAGCAGTACTTC. Protein product: CASSIVVSRAYEQYF.

The chain couples TRBV7-9 to TRBJ1-1; a possible D gene is TRBD1 (5 bases). This CDR3 comprises 14 residues. Trimming left V 0 bases short and J 4 bases short, with 9 bases between. From germline, CDR1 is SEHNR and CDR2 FQNEAQ (reference sequence). In DNA, the CDR3 is TGTGCCAGCAGCTTAGCAGGGGCCGGCACTGAAGCTTTCTTT. Translating gives CASSLAGAGTEAFF.

This clone showed up just a few times. J is TRBJ2-1 and V is TRBV7-2; TRBD1 aligns across 10 bases. CDR3 length: 15 amino acids. Germline CDR1 reads SGHTA; CDR2 reads FQGNSA. V dropped 7 bases and J dropped 1; count of bases not matched to a gene: 4. The CDR3 DNA reads as TGTGCCAGCACCTTGGACAGGGGGTCCTACAATGAGCAGTTCTTC. Residues: CASTLDRGSYNEQFF.

As regards this clone: Different DNA sequences within this sample yield the same CDR3. The chain uses TRBV4-1 and TRBJ2-7; 8 nucleotides match TRBD1. The junction had 2 bases not matched to a gene; V was cut back by 1 base and J by 3 bases. The length of the CDR3 is 14 residues. Germline CDR1 MGHRA, CDR2 YSYEKL. The CDR3 spells CASSQADRVYEQYF. In DNA, the CDR3 is TGCGCCAGCAGCCAAGCGGACAGGGTCTACGAGCAGTACTTC.

CDR3 sequence reads: CASRNREGDYGYTF. The CDR3 bases are TGCGCCAGCAGGAACAGGGAGGGTGACTATGGCTACACCTTC. The chain couples TRBV4-3 to TRBJ1-2, with a weak D call TRBD1 (6 bases). The V gene lost 6 bases and the J gene lost 3 bases, with 14 bases spanning the gap. Germline assignment: CDR1 LGHNA and CDR2 YSLEER. This CDR3 region has 14 residues.

The chain carries TRBV4-3 and TRBJ1-4, with D unresolved. Trimming removed 3 bases from V and 5 bases from J, with 10 bases in between. The CDR3 totals 14 residues. The germline V gene encodes CDR1 LGHNA and CDR2 YSLEER. The CDR3 region has the DNA TGCGCCAGCAGCCATCGGGTAACGAATGAAAAACTGTTTTTT. It translates to CASSHRVTNEKLFF.

The rearrangement links TRBV19 to TRBJ2-7; TRBD1 aligns across 8 bases. The CDR3 runs 14 residues. Germline V gene sequence: CDR1 LNHDA, CDR2 SQIVND (reference sequence). J gave up 0 bases and V 11 bases, and 9 bases lay outside the gene matches. The DNA of the CDR3 is TGTGCCTCTACGTGGGACAGGCTCTCCTACGAGCAGTACTTC. Protein sequence: CASTWDRLSYEQYF.

The chain employs TRBV30 and TRBJ2-2, with TRBD1 matching over 8 bases. The CDR3 consists of 14 residues. Germline CDR1 is GTSNPN and CDR2 is SVGIG (reference sequence). Trimming cost V 4 bases and J 6 bases; bases outside gene matches: 7. The CDR3: CAWTQGAVAGELFF. The CDR3, as DNA: TGTGCCTGGACCCAGGGGGCAGTCGCCGGGGAGCTGTTTTTT.

This rearrangement joins TRBV4-2 to TRBJ2-2; weak D call: TRBD1 (8 bases). V was pared by 4 bases and J by 4 bases, with 16 bases between. This CDR3 has 16 amino acids. CDR1 and CDR2 from the germline V gene are LGHNA and YNFKEQ. CDR3 bases: TGTGCCAGCAGCCTATCGGACAGGGAGGGCACCGGGGAGCTGTTTTTT. It codes for CASSLSDREGTGELFF.

J is TRBJ1-2 and V is TRBV5-1, with D possibly TRBD1 on 6 matching bases. The V and J ends lost 1 base and 8 bases respectively, with 18 bases between them. Germline V CDR1 and CDR2: SGHRS, YFSETQ. This CDR3 spans 15 amino acids. CDR3 sequence (DNA): TGCGCCAGCAGCTTGATCGGGGGGCTCTCGGAAGGCTACACCTTC. Translation: CASSLIGGLSEGYTF.

The J gene is TRBJ2-5, the V gene TRBV6-6; no clear D. V was trimmed by 0 bases and J by 2 bases, leaving 13 bases between them. Germline V gives CDR1 MNHNY, CDR2 SVGAGI (reference sequence). The CDR3 has 16 residues. The CDR3 region is CASSYSIGAVQETQYF. CDR3 DNA: TGTGCCAGCAGTTACTCGATTGGAGCAGTGCAAGAGACCCAGTACTTC.

The CDR3 DNA reads as TGCGCCAGCAGCCAAACCTCAGGGGATTGGGGTGGAAACACCATATATTTT. Translating it yields CASSQTSGDWGGNTIYF. The chain employs TRBV4-3 and TRBJ1-3; the D gene is possibly TRBD1 (6 bases). CDR1 and CDR2 (germline): LGHNA, YSLEER. Trimming removed 2 bases from V and 3 bases from J, with 17 bases in between. The CDR3 covers 17 residues.

CDR3 residues: CASSYYERGGQETQYF. The CDR3 DNA reads TGTGCCAGCAGCTACTATGAGCGGGGGGGACAAGAGACCCAGTACTTC. The rearrangement links TRBV7-2 to TRBJ2-5; 10 bases align to TRBD2. V gave up 4 bases and J gave up 2 bases; unmatched junction bases: 7. Germline CDR1 reads SGHTA; CDR2 reads FQGNSA. The CDR3 spans 16 residues.

The chain has TRBV25-1 and TRBJ1-2; no clear D gene. CDR3 length: 15 residues. Between the trimmed V and J ends, which lost 2 bases and 7 bases, there was a span of 17 bases. The germline V gene has CDR1 MGHDK and CDR2 SYGVNS. This CDR3 is CASSETLSGSSGYTF. The CDR3, as DNA: TGTGCCAGCAGTGAAACCCTCTCGGGATCTAGTGGCTACACCTTC.

This chain links TRBV5-4 with TRBJ1-3; D is undetermined. Germline CDR1 and CDR2: SGHNT and YYREEE (reference sequence). V was clipped by 6 bases and J by 2 bases, with 15 bases between them. The CDR3 loop spans 15 amino acids. This CDR3 is CASTASGGAGNTIYF. The CDR3 nucleotides are TGTGCCAGCACCGCGTCTGGCGGGGCTGGAAACACCATATATTTT.

About this clone: The same CDR3 can be traced to other DNA sequences in this sample. V and J are TRBV18 and TRBJ1-5, with TRBD1 matching over 10 bases. V shed 1 base and J 5 bases; nucleotides not matched to a gene: 2. Per the germline V gene, CDR1 is KGHSH and CDR2 is LQKENI. This CDR3 is 15 amino acids long. For the CDR3, the DNA is TGTGCCAGCTCACCACTGGGGACAGGGGATCAGCCCCAGCATTTT. This codes for CASSPLGTGDQPQHF. The full variable domain, completed using reference TRBV18 and TRBJ1-5, is NAGVMQNPRHLVRRRGQEARLRCSPMKGHSHVYWYRQLPEEGLKFMVYLQKENIIDESGMPKERFSAEFPKEGPSILRIQQVVRGDSAAYFCASSPLGTGDQPQHFGDGTRLSIL.

This clone showed up just once. Other DNA sequences in the same sample also yield this CDR3. This chain links TRBV15 with TRBJ2-5; weak D call: TRBD1 (6 bases). This CDR3 has 14 amino acids. V was clipped by 0 bases and J by 1 base, with 6 bases between them. The germline V gene has CDR1 LNHNV and CDR2 YYDKDF (reference sequence). The CDR3 loop is CATSRDRGQETQYF. Here the CDR3 DNA reads TGTGCCACCAGCAGAGACAGGGGCCAAGAGACCCAGTACTTC.

The sample holds one count of this clone. The gene calls are TRBV9 and TRBJ2-7; 11 bases align to TRBD2. The CDR3 consists of 15 residues. The germline gives CDR1 SGDLS, CDR2 YYNGEE. Trimming at V came to 0 bases and at J to 4 bases, leaving 3 bases not matched to a gene. CDR3 loop: CASSVVAGGPYEQYF. CDR3 in DNA: TGTGCCAGCAGCGTAGTAGCGGGAGGGCCTTACGAGCAGTACTTC. Complete variable domain (other parts from reference TRBV9 and TRBJ2-7): DSGVTQTPKHLITATGQRVTLRCSPRSGDLSVYWYQQSLDQGLQFLIQYYNGEERAKGNILERFSAQQFPDLHSELNLSSLELGDSALYFCASSVVAGGPYEQYFGPGTRLTVT.